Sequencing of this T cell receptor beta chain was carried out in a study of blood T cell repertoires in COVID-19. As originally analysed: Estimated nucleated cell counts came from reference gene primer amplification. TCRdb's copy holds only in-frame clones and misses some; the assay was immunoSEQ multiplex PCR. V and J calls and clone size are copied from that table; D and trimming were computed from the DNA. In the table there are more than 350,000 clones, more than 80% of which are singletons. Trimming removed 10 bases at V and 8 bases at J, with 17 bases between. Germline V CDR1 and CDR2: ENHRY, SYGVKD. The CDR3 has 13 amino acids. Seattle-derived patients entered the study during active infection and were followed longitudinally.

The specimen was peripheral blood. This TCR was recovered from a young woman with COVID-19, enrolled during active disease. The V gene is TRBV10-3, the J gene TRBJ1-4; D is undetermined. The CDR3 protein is CATSDREGEKLFF. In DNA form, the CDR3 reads TGTGCCACCTCCGACCGGGAGGGAGAAAAACTGTTTTTT.